The 2 T cell receptor beta chains below all came from one sample that was sequenced in a study of cytomegalovirus exposure and HLA in healthy donors. Primers: 60 Vbeta forward and 13 Jbeta reverse. Clones were sequenced by immunoSEQ multiplex PCR, and TCRdb holds only the in-frame ones, with some missing. This table has around 140,000 clones, roughly four fifths appearing once. Sample: PBMCs. Receptors were obtained from a woman in her fifties or sixties in good health and CMV-seropositive.

The chain is built from TRBV6-6 and TRBJ2-2; D is unresolved. The V and J ends lost 3 bases and 2 bases respectively, with 7 bases between them. CDR3 length: 14 amino acids. Germline values: CDR1 MNHNY, CDR2 SVGAGI (reference sequence). The DNA of the CDR3 is TGTGCCAGCAGTTATGGCCACAACACCGGGGAGCTGTTTTTT. Amino acids: CASSYGHNTGELFF.

The chain couples TRBV4-1 to TRBJ2-7; 7 positions agree with TRBD1. Germline V gives CDR1 MGHRA, CDR2 YSYEKL. After removal of 4 bases from V and 3 bases from J, the junction contained 6 bases not matched to a gene. CDR3 size: 14 residues. The CDR3 DNA reads TGCGCCAGCAGCCTGGGACAGTTGGACTACGAGCAGTACTTC. Protein sequence: CASSLGQLDYEQYF.